Listed below are T cell receptor beta chains from one sample, sequenced in a study of blood T cell repertoires in COVID-19. The repertoire was sequenced with immunoSEQ multiplex PCR; TCRdb's copy has only in-frame clones and lacks some. The table has approximately 45,000 clones, about 90% seen once. Sequencing was carried out using peripheral blood. The receptor set was obtained from a human donor in a cohort sampled during active COVID-19. The CDR3 runs from the conserved cysteine through the conserved F or W. A D gene is named only where the DNA matches it firmly. Clone size, where shown, is once, few, many, or a class for clones that have expanded.

v_gene	j_gene	d_gene	abundance	CDR3nt	CDR3aa
TRBV19	TRBJ2-5	-	-	TGTGCCAGTAGTATAAAAGGGGGGGTTTTGATGGAGACCCAGTACTTC	CASSIKGGVLMETQYF
TRBV15	TRBJ2-7	-	once	TGTGCCACCAGCAGAGGCACCAGTTACAGCTCATACGAGCAGTACTTC	CATSRGTSYSSYEQYF
TRBV28	TRBJ1-3	-	-	TGTGCCAGCAGAGGGGTCGGTGGAAACACCATATATTTT	CASRGVGGNTIYF
TRBV29-1	TRBJ2-7	-	-	TGCAGCGTTGGGCTGCAGGGTCCCTACGAGCAGTACTTC	CSVGLQGPYEQYF
TRBV5-1	TRBJ2-2	-	-	TGCGCCAGCAGCTTGGAACAGAACACCGGGGAGCTGTTTTTT	CASSLEQNTGELFF
TRBV7-2	TRBJ2-2	TRBD2	-	TGTGCCAGCAGCGTAACAGGACTAGCGGGACCCACCGGGGAGCTGTTTTTT	CASSVTGLAGPTGELFF
TRBV29-1	TRBJ2-1	TRBD2	-	TGCAGCACGGGACTAATAGGCGGTGAGCAGTTCTTC	CSTGLIGGEQFF
TRBV23-1	TRBJ2-7	TRBD1	-	TGCGCCAGCAGTCAATCCTTCCCCTGGGACAGGGGCGAGCAGTACTTC	CASSQSFPWDRGEQYF
TRBV11-2	TRBJ2-3	TRBD2	-	TGTGCCAGCAGCCTCGGGACTAGCGGCCGCACAGATACGCAGTATTTT	CASSLGTSGRTDTQYF
TRBV5-6	TRBJ2-3	-	once	TGTGCCACCCGGCGGGGGCCTAGCACAGATACGCAGTATTTT	CATRRGPSTDTQYF
TRBV2	TRBJ2-6	-	-	TGTGCCAGCAGCACAGGGTCTGGGGCCAACGTCCTGACTTTC	CASSTGSGANVLTF
TRBV5-4	TRBJ2-5	TRBD1	-	TGTGCCAGCAGCTTGGGGGGTGGACAGGGGGCGGAGACCCAGTACTTC	CASSLGGGQGAETQYF
TRBV7-9	TRBJ2-7	-	-	TGTGCCAGCAGCATGCGGGGTGTTGACGAGCAGTACTTC	CASSMRGVDEQYF
TRBV10-3	TRBJ2-7	TRBD2	-	TGTGCCATCAGTGAGTCGGGTAGCGGGAGGGTACGGTCCTACGAGCAGTACTTC	CAISESGSGRVRSYEQYF
TRBV7-9	TRBJ2-2	TRBD2	-	TGTGCCAGCAGCTTGGCCTCGCCTAGACTAGCGGGAGGTTCCGGGGAGCTGTTTTTT	CASSLASPRLAGGSGELFF
TRBV6-5	TRBJ2-1	TRBD1	-	TGTGCCAGCATTACCGGGACAGGGTATTGGGAGCAGTTCTTC	CASITGTGYWEQFF
TRBV24-1	TRBJ2-1	TRBD2	-	TGTGCCACCAGTGATTCGCGGGAGGGTGTTTGGGATGAGCAGTTCTTC	CATSDSREGVWDEQFF
TRBV27	TRBJ2-1	-	-	TGTGCCAGCGGGGCGGGGAGGTGGGAGCAGTTCTTC	CASGAGRWEQFF
TRBV5-6	TRBJ2-1	-	-	TGTGCCAGCAGCTTGGGGGGGCTCAACAATGAGCAGTTCTTC	CASSLGGLNNEQFF
TRBV28	TRBJ1-1	-	-	TGTGCCAGCAGTTTAGGGCCAGTTGAAGCTTTCTTT	CASSLGPVEAFF
TRBV27	TRBJ2-1	-	-	TGTGCCAGCAGCAGGACACACCTCGGGGGAAAATCCTACAATGAGCAGTTCTTC	CASSRTHLGGKSYNEQFF
TRBV9	TRBJ2-5	-	-	TGTGCCAGCAGCGTAGACGGTTCGCCAGGTTCAGAGACCCAGTACTTC	CASSVDGSPGSETQYF
TRBV6-2/TRBV6-3	TRBJ2-1	TRBD2	-	TGTGCCAGCAGCCGCGGACTAGCGAATTACAATGAGCAGTTCTTC	CASSRGLANYNEQFF
TRBV30	TRBJ1-2	-	once	TGTGCCTGGAGCCAACAGATAAACTATGGCTACACCTTC	CAWSQQINYGYTF
TRBV21-1	TRBJ2-3	-	-	TGTGCCAGCAGCATCACTGTCGGTAGCAACCAGAATCCCACAGATACGCAGTATTTT	CASSITVGSNQNPTDTQYF
TRBV5-4	TRBJ2-5	TRBD1	few	TGTGCCAGCAGCGTCGCGAGGGGGCGGATGCGAACCCAGTACTTC	CASSVARGRMRTQYF
TRBV28	TRBJ1-2	-	-	TGTGCCAGCAGTTTGGGGCAGGGGTATGGCTACACCTTC	CASSLGQGYGYTF
TRBV5-1	TRBJ2-7	-	-	TGCGCCAGCAGCTTTGGGGGGACCTACGAGCAGTACTTC	CASSFGGTYEQYF
TRBV3-1/TRBV3-2	TRBJ2-7	TRBD2	-	TGTGCCAGCAGCCAAGAACAGGCGCTACTAGCGGGAGGTAACGAGCAGTACTTC	CASSQEQALLAGGNEQYF
TRBV4-3	TRBJ2-5	TRBD2	-	TGCGCCAGCAGCCAAGTAGCGGGAGAGTTTGAGACCCAGTACTTC	CASSQVAGEFETQYF
TRBV5-4	TRBJ2-1	TRBD1	-	TGTGCCAGCAGCCCTGGACAGGGGATTTACAATGAGCAGTTCTTC	CASSPGQGIYNEQFF
TRBV5-1	TRBJ2-1	TRBD2	-	TGCGCCAGCAGCTGGACTAGCGGGAACTCCTACAATGAGCAGTTCTTC	CASSWTSGNSYNEQFF
TRBV10-1	TRBJ2-2	-	-	TGCGCCAGCAGTTTCCAACAGGGTTTCACCGGGGAGCTGTTTTTT	CASSFQQGFTGELFF
TRBV9	TRBJ2-3	TRBD2	-	TGTGCCAGCAGCGTAGGGACTAGCGGTGGCACGCAGTATTTT	CASSVGTSGGTQYF
TRBV5-6	TRBJ2-1	TRBD2	-	TGTGCCAGCAGCTTGGTGGGCGGGAGGGCCGGTGAGCAGTTCTTC	CASSLVGGRAGEQFF
TRBV6-5	TRBJ2-1	-	-	TGTGCCAGCAGTTACAACGGGATGGATAATGAGCAGTTCTTC	CASSYNGMDNEQFF
TRBV19	TRBJ2-7	TRBD1	-	TGTGCCAGTAGTACCAGACAGGGACCCTACGAGCAGTACTTC	CASSTRQGPYEQYF
TRBV19	TRBJ1-1	-	-	TGTGCCAGTAGTGAGACGGGGAAAAACACTGAAGCTTTCTTT	CASSETGKNTEAFF
TRBV7-2	TRBJ2-2	-	-	TGTGCCAGCAGCTTAGTAGTGCGTAACACCGGGGAGCTGTTTTTT	CASSLVVRNTGELFF
TRBV28	TRBJ2-1	TRBD2	-	TGTGCCAGCAGTCCCGCCGGCGGCGGGAGTTTCTATGAGCAGTTCTTC	CASSPAGGGSFYEQFF